The 8 T cell receptor delta chains below come from one sample, sequenced in a study of gamma-delta chains in newborns, infants, children. TCRdb ran CATT on the reads. The sample contains around 1,200 delta-chain clones, 2.8% of which appear only once. The sequenced sample was blood. The receptors here all came from a child who was a newborn, infant or young child, either healthy, febrile or measles-vaccinated (not recorded which).

This chain links TRDV2 with TRDJ3; D possibly corresponds to TRDD3 (6 bases). CDR1 and CDR2 (germline): GEAIGNYY, EKD. The CDR3 is made up of 19 amino acids. The ends were cut back, 0 bases at V and 0 bases at J, with 14 bases in the middle. As DNA, the CDR3 is TGTGCCTGTGACACCGCAGGGGATCCTTCCTCCTGGGACACCCGACAGATGTTTTTC. As protein: CACDTAGDPSSWDTRQMFF.

This clone came up a few times. TCRdb assigns this DNA the protein of a much larger clone, which departs from its translation at residue 3; this likely reflects a read error, and the protein shown comes from translating the DNA. This sequence joins TRDV2 and TRDJ2; D perhaps matches TRDD3 (6 bases). This CDR3 region has 15 residues. Germline V CDR1 and CDR2: GEAIGNYY, EKD. CDR3 sequence reads: CAYDAVGIPEAQLFF. CDR3 bases: TGTGCCTATGACGCAGTGGGGATCCCTGAAGCACAACTCTTCTTT.

Comments on this clone: Since a much larger clone is just one base distant, this may be a read error. The chain is built from TRDV2 and TRDJ3; 11 bases are shared with TRDD3. V was pared by 3 bases and J by 0 bases, with 3 bases of the junction left unmatched. This CDR3 comprises 18 residues. Germline V gene lookup returns CDR1 GEAIGNYY and CDR2 EKD. The CDR3 DNA sequence: TGTGCCTGTGACGGTACTGGGGGATACTCCTGGGACACCCGACAGATGTTTTTC. Translation gives CACDGTGGYSWDTRQMFF.

About this clone: This may be a read error, as it is one base from a much larger clone. Other DNA sequences from this sample encode an identical CDR3 as well. V and J are TRDV2 and TRDJ2; 9 bases map to TRDD3. Germline CDR1 GEAIGNYY, CDR2 EKD. The length of the CDR3 is 18 residues. The CDR3 spells CACDTLLGDYSLTAQLFF. CDR3 sequence (DNA): TGTGCCTGTGACACCCTACTGGGGGACTACTCTTTGACAGCACAGCTCTTCTTT.

On this clone: This may arise from a read error, as a much more abundant clone is one base away. This sequence joins TRDV2 and TRDJ3; 11 bases fit TRDD3. CDR3 length equals 18 residues. The V gene's germline CDR1 is GEAIGNYY and CDR2 EKD. CDR3 sequence: CACGTVLGDTWDTRQMFF. The DNA of the CDR3 is TGTGCCTGTGGCACCGTACTGGGGGATACCTGGGACACCCGACAGATGTTTTTC.

By share of the sample, this clone is large. The genes are TRDV2 and TRDJ3; TRDD3 might be the D (6 bases). V dropped 3 bases and J dropped 0 bases, with 11 bases sitting between them. CDR3 length: 17 residues. CDR1 and CDR2 from the germline V gene are GEAIGNYY and EKD. The CDR3 sequence: CACDYTGSSWDTRQMFF. CDR3 DNA sequence: TGTGCCTGTGACTATACTGGGAGCTCCTGGGACACCCGACAGATGTTTTTC.

Judged by abundance, this clone is large. Other nucleotide sequences from this sample produce the same CDR3. The CDR3 DNA is TGTGCCTGTGACACCGTCGGGGCCCGGTACACCGATAAACTCATCTTT. This codes for CACDTVGARYTDKLIF. This chain joins TRDV2 and TRDJ1, with D unresolved. The CDR3 has 16 residues. Germline CDR1 and CDR2: GEAIGNYY and EKD. V was shortened by 0 bases and J by 0 bases, with 13 bases between the two germline ends.

There are a few counts of this clone. The rearrangement links TRDV2 to TRDJ2; TRDD3 agrees at 8 bases. Germline lookup yields CDR1 GEAIGNYY and CDR2 EKD. V shed 0 bases, J shed 1 base, and the junction held 6 bases outside the gene matches. This CDR3 has 17 residues. The CDR3 bases are TGTGCCTGTGACACCTTGGGGGATCGGGGTTTGACAGCACAACTCTTCTTT. It encodes CACDTLGDRGLTAQLFF.